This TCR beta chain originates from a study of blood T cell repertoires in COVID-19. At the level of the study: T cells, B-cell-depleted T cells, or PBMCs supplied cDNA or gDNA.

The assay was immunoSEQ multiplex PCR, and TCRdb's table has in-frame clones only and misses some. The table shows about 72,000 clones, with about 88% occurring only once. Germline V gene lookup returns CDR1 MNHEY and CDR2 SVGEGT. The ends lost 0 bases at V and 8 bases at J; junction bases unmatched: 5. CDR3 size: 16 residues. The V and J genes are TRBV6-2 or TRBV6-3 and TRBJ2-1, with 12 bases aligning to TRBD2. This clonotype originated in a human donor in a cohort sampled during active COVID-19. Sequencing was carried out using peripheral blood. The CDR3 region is CASSYSRLAGAYEQFF. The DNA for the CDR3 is TGTGCCAGCAGTTACTCCCGACTAGCGGGAGCTTATGAGCAGTTCTTC.